A single sample is the source of the 11 T cell receptor beta chains below, sequenced in a study of blood T cells in healthy people across ages. For the second PCR, which ran for roughly 7 to 11 cycles, a sample-barcoded 5' primer and a J-beta primer mix were used. TCRdb reanalysed the 5' RACE reads using MiXCR and keeps one entry per CDR3 protein. The sample shows 600,000 to 900,000 distinct CDR3 sequences, about 26% of them seen only once. The same sample was also studied in work on T cells of mothers and their children.

Sequencing was performed on blood. The receptors originated from a boy aged 5-17 years in good health.

The J gene is TRBJ1-4, the V gene TRBV5-1; D possibly corresponds to TRBD1 (5 bases). The CDR3 length is 15 residues. CDR1 is SGHRS and CDR2 is YFSETQ in the germline V gene. Trimming pared 7 bases from V and 5 bases from J, leaving 18 bases between. In DNA, the CDR3 is TGCGCCAGCGGATTTAAAGGGGCCGAGAATGAAAAACTGTTTTTT. Protein product: CASGFKGAENEKLFF.

The rearrangement joins TRBV20-1 to TRBJ2-5, with a possible D match to TRBD1 (6 bases). The CDR3 extends over 14 amino acids. Germline V CDR1 and CDR2: DFQATT, SNEGSKA (reference sequence). V was pared by 5 bases and J by 5 bases, with 18 bases between. This CDR3 is CSAPFGQFGETQYF. DNA for the CDR3: TGCAGTGCTCCTTTTGGACAGTTTGGTGAGACCCAGTACTTC.

This chain's CDR3 is CASSSSGWVREQYF. The CDR3 DNA reads TGTGCCAGCAGCTCTTCCGGTTGGGTCCGGGAGCAGTACTTC. The chain recombines TRBV7-9 with TRBJ2-7, with D hard to call. The CDR3 is 14 amino acids. Germline values: CDR1 SEHNR, CDR2 FQNEAQ (reference sequence). The ends were cut back, 4 bases at V and 7 bases at J, with 17 bases in the middle.

This clonotype appeared a few times. This chain connects TRBV28 to TRBJ2-6; 8 bases fit TRBD1. Per germline, CDR1 MDHEN and CDR2 SYDVKM. The CDR3 loop spans 18 amino acids. Trimming took 2 bases from V and 0 from J; bases not matched to a gene: 6. CDR3 loop: CASSLTTGARSGANVLTF. The CDR3 DNA reads TGTGCCAGCAGTTTAACGACAGGGGCCCGCTCTGGGGCCAACGTCCTGACTTTC.

This chain connects TRBV28 to TRBJ2-5; D is perhaps TRBD1 (5 bases). Near its end, the DNA agrees better with TRBJ2-7, so the J call may be wrong. Germline V lookup: CDR1 MDHEN, CDR2 SYDVKM. The CDR3 loop spans 15 amino acids. The CDR3 region has the DNA TGTGCCAGCAGTTTAAGCCAGGCCAGGGACTACGAGCAGTACTTC. Translation: CASSLSQARDYEQYF.

The V gene is TRBV7-3, the J gene TRBJ2-3, with TRBD2 as a possible D gene (5 bases). CDR3 length: 14 residues. Germline assignment: CDR1 SGHTA and CDR2 FQGTGA. V lost 4 bases and J 1 base, leaving 9 bases between the germline ends. CDR3 sequence: CASSSRTGTDTQYF. DNA for the CDR3: TGTGCCAGCAGCTCCCGGACTGGCACAGATACGCAGTATTTT.

This clonotype has a handful of counts. The J gene is TRBJ1-1, the V gene TRBV29-1, with D maybe TRBD1 (5 bases). Germline assignment: CDR1 SQVTM and CDR2 ANQGSEA. The CDR3 consists of 12 residues. V was cut by 5 bases and J by 4 bases, with 11 bases left in between. The CDR3 region has the DNA TGCAGCGTTCGTTGGGGGGGCACTGAAGCTTTCTTT. As protein: CSVRWGGTEAFF.

This clonotype has just a few counts. The chain recombines TRBV2 with TRBJ2-1, with TRBD2 matching over 8 bases. The CDR3 is 12 amino acids. Germline lookup yields CDR1 SNHLY and CDR2 FYNNEI. V trimming: 8 bases; J trimming: 16 bases; junction bases outside the gene matches: 13. The chain's CDR3 is CASLTPGLVSFF. For the CDR3, the DNA is TGTGCCAGCTTAACTCCGGGACTAGTTTCATTCTTC. Looking up the rest from reference TRBV2 and TRBJ2-1 gives the full variable domain: EPEVTQTPSHQVTQMGQEVILRCVPISNHLYFYWYRQILGQKVEFLVSFYNNEISEKSEIFDDQFSVERPDGSNFTLKIRSTKLEDSAMYFCASLTPGLVSFFGPGTRLTVL.

The rearrangement joins TRBV12-3 or TRBV12-4 to TRBJ1-2; the D is unclear. Trimming stripped 6 bases from V and 5 bases from J, with 13 bases between. The CDR3 runs 13 residues. CDR3 DNA sequence: TGTGCCAGCAGGAAGACGGGATATTATGGCTACACCTTC. It encodes CASRKTGYYGYTF.

The chain combines TRBV7-9 with TRBJ1-1; D gene unclear. The CDR3 extends over 14 amino acids. V dropped 4 bases and J dropped 8 bases, with 17 bases sitting between them. The germline gives CDR1 SEHNR, CDR2 FQNEAQ (reference sequence). CDR3 region: CASSSTGGGWEAFF. The DNA for the CDR3 is TGTGCCAGCAGCTCAACGGGAGGAGGCTGGGAAGCTTTCTTT.

This clonotype was observed a handful of times. The chain combines TRBV13 with TRBJ1-4; 7 nucleotides match TRBD1. Germline CDR1 PRHDT, CDR2 FYEKMQ (reference sequence). J lost 0 bases, V lost 5 bases, and 6 bases had no gene match. The CDR3 extends over 16 amino acids. DNA of the CDR3: TGTGCCAGCAGCGTCCGGGACAGTGCAACTAATGAAAAACTGTTTTTT. Translating gives CASSVRDSATNEKLFF.